The subject of this entry is one TCR beta chain. A read error may explain this, as a much larger clone is one base away. These data originate in a study of T-cell reconstitution after alpha-beta-depleted transplantation in children. Unique molecular identifiers were incorporated when the TCRbeta library was constructed. TCRdb re-analysed the PCR reads in MiXCR, keeping a single row per CDR3 protein. This table holds hundreds of thousands of distinct CDR3 sequences, around 11% found once. CDR3 length equals 16 residues. The V and J ends lost 5 bases and 5 bases, in that order; junction bases with no gene match: 15. The germline CDR1 and CDR2 sequences are SGHVS and FNYEAQ.

The specimen was PBMCs from the stem cell graft donor, collected from the stem cell graft. The rearrangement links TRBV7-6 to TRBJ2-7; 7 bases map to TRBD2. This clonotype originated in a human donor who donated a stem cell graft to a child with acute lymphoblastic leukemia. The CDR3 sequence: CASSPGTRGRIHEQYF. For the CDR3, the DNA is TGTGCCAGCAGCCCAGGGACTCGCGGGAGAATCCACGAGCAGTACTTC.